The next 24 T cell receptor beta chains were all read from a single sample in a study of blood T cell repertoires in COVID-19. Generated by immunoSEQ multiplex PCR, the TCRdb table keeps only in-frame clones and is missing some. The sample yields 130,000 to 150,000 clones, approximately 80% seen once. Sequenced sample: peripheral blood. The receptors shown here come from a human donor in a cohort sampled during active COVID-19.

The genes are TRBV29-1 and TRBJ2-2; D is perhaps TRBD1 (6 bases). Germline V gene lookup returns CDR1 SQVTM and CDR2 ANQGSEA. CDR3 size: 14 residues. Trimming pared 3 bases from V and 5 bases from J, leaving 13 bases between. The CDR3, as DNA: TGCAGCGTTGAGGTGGGGGCTGGGACCGGGGAGCTGTTTTTT. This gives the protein CSVEVGAGTGELFF.

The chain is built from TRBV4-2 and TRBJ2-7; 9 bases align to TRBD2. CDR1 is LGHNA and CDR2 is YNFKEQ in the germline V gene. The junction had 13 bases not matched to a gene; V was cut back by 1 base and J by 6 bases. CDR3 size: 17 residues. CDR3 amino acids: CASSQAQLAGGQGEQYF. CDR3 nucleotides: TGTGCCAGCAGCCAAGCCCAGCTCGCGGGAGGGCAAGGCGAGCAGTACTTC.

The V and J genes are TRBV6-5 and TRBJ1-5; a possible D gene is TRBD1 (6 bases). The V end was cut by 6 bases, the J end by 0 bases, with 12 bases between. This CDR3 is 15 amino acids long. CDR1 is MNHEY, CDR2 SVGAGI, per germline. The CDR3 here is CASSLDSYSNQPQHF. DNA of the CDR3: TGTGCCAGCAGCCTGGACAGCTATAGCAATCAGCCCCAGCATTTT.

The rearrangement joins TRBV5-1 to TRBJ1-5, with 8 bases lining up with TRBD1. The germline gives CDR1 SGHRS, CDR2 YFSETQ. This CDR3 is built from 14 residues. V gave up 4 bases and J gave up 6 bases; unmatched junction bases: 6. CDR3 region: CASSPDRAGQPQHF. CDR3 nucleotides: TGCGCCAGCAGCCCGGACAGGGCTGGTCAGCCCCAGCATTTT.

CDR3 amino acids: CASTPQADMNTEAFF. The DNA for the CDR3 is TGTGCCAGTACCCCCCAGGCCGACATGAACACTGAAGCTTTCTTT. The chain uses TRBV18 and TRBJ1-1; D gene ambiguous. CDR3 length: 15 amino acids. Germline V CDR1 and CDR2: KGHSH, LQKENI. V was shortened by 9 bases and J by 0 bases, with 17 bases between the two germline ends.

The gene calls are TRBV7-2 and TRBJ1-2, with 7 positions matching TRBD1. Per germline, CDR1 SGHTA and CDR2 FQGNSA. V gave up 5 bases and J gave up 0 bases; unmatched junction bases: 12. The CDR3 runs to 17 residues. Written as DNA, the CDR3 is TGTGCCAGCAGCCCCCGTCGGGCAGGGGGGCCTAACTATGGCTACACCTTC. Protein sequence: CASSPRRAGGPNYGYTF.

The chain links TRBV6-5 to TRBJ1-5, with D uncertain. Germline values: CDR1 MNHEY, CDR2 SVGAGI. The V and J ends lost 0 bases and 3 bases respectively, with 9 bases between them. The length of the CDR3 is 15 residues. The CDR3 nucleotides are TGTGCCAGCAGTTACTCGCCACAGCCCAATCAGCCCCAGCATTTT. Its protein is CASSYSPQPNQPQHF.

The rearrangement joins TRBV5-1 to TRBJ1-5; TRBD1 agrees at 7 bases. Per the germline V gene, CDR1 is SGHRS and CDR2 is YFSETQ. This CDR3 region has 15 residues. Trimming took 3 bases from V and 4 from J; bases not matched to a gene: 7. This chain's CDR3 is CASSWGTAQNQPQHF. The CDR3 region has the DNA TGCGCCAGCAGCTGGGGGACAGCCCAGAATCAGCCCCAGCATTTT.

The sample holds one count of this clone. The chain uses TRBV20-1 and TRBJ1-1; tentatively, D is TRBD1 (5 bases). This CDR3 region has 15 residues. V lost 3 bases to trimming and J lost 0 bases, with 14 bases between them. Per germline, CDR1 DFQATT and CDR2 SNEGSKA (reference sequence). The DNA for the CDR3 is TGCAGTGCTAGTAGGCAGGGCTTGGTGAACACTGAAGCTTTCTTT. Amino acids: CSASRQGLVNTEAFF.

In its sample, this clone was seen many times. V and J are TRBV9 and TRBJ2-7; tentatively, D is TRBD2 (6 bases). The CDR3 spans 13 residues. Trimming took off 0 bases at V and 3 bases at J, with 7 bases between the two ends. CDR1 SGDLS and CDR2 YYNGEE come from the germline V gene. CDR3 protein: CASSVAGDYEQYF. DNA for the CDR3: TGTGCCAGCAGCGTAGCGGGAGACTACGAGCAGTACTTC.

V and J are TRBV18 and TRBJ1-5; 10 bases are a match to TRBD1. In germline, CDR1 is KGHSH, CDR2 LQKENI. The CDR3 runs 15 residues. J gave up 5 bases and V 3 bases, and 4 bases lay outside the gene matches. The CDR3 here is CASSPRQGADQPQHF. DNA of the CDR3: TGTGCCAGCTCACCGCGACAGGGGGCTGATCAGCCCCAGCATTTT.

CDR3: CATRGQGEVCEQYF. CDR3 DNA sequence: TGTGCCACCCGCGGACAGGGGGAGGTATGCGAGCAGTACTTC. The gene calls are TRBV24-1 and TRBJ2-7; the match to TRBD1 covers 10 bases. From germline, CDR1 is KGHDR and CDR2 SFDVKD. With V trimmed by 9 bases and J by 6 bases, 10 bases remained unmatched. This CDR3 has 14 residues.

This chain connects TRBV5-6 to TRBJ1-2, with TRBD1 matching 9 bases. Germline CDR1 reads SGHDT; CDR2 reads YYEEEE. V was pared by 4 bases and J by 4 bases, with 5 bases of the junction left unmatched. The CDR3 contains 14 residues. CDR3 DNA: TGTGCCAGCAGCCGGGACAGGGAGATCTATGGCTACACCTTC. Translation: CASSRDREIYGYTF.

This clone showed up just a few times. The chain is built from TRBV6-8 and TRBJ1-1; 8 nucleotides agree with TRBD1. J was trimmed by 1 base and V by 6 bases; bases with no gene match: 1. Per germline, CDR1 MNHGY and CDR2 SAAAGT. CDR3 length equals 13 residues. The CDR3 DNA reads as TGTGCCAGCAGAGACAGGGGGAACACTGAAGCTTTCTTT. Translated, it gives CASRDRGNTEAFF.

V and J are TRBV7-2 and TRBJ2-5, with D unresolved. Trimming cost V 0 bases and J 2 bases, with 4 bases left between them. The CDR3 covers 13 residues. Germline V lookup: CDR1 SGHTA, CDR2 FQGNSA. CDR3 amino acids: CASSLARQETQYF. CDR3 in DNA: TGTGCCAGCAGCTTAGCACGGCAAGAGACCCAGTACTTC.

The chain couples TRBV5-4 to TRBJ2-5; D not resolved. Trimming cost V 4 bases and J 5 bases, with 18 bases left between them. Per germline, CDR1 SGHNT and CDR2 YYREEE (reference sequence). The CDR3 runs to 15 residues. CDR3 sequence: CASSRSFGFEETQYF. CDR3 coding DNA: TGTGCCAGCAGCAGGAGCTTCGGTTTCGAGGAGACCCAGTACTTC.

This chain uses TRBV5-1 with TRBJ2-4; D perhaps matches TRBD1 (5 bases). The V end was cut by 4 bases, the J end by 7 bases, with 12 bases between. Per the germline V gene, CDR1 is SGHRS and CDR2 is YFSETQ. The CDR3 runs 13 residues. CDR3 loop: CASSPSKGNIQYF. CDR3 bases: TGCGCCAGCAGCCCCTCAAAGGGGAACATTCAGTACTTC.

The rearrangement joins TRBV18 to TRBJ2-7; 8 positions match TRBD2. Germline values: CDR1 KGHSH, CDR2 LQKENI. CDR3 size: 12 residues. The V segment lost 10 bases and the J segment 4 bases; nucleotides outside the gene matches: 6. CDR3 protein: CATAGGGYEQYF. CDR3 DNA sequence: TGTGCCACCGCGGGGGGAGGGTACGAGCAGTACTTC. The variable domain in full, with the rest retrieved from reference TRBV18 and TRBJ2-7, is NAGVMQNPRHLVRRRGQEARLRCSPMKGHSHVYWYRQLPEEGLKFMVYLQKENIIDESGMPKERFSAEFPKEGPSILRIQQVVRGDSAAYFCATAGGGYEQYFGPGTRLTVT.

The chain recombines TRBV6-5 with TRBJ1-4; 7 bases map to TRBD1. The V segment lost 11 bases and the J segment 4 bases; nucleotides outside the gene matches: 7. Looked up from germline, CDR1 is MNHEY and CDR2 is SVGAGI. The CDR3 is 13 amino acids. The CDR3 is CAGRQGYNEKLFF. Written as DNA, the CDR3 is TGTGCCGGTCGACAGGGCTATAATGAAAAACTGTTTTTT.

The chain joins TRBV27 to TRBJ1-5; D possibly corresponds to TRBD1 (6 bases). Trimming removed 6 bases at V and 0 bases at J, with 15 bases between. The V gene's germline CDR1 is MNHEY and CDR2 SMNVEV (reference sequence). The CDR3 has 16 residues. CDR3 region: CASRSGVGVSNQPQHF. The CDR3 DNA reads TGTGCCAGCAGATCAGGGGTGGGAGTTAGCAATCAGCCCCAGCATTTT.

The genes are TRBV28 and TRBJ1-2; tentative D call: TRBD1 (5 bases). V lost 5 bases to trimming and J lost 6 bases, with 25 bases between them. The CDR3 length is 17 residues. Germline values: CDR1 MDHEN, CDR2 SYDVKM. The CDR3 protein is CASSNLGRASYGDGYTF. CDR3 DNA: TGTGCCAGCAGTAACTTAGGCAGGGCTTCCTATGGCGATGGCTACACCTTC.

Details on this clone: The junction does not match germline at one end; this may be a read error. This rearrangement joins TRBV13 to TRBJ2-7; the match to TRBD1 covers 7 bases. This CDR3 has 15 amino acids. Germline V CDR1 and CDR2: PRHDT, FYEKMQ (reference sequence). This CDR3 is CASSGLKGAVGSDHF. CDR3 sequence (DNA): TGTGCCAGCAGCGGGCTTAAGGGGGCGGTCGGGTCGGATCACTTC.

The CDR3 protein is CASGTGNQPQHF. In nucleotides, the CDR3 is TGTGCCAGCGGGACAGGGAATCAGCCCCAGCATTTT. The chain carries TRBV7-9 and TRBJ1-5; 9 nucleotides align to TRBD1. This CDR3 has 12 residues. V lost 8 bases, J lost 4 bases, and 0 bases stayed unmatched. CDR1 and CDR2 (germline): SEHNR, FQNEAQ (reference sequence).

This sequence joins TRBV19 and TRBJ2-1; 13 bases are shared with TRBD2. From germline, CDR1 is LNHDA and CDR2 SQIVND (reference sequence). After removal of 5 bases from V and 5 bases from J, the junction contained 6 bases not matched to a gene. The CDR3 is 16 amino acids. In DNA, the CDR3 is TGTGCCAGTAGTTGGGGGGGACTAGCGGGACACAATGAGCAGTTCTTC. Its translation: CASSWGGLAGHNEQFF.